Described below is a single TCR beta chain sequence and its context. There are 14 residues in the CDR3. V gave up 3 bases and J gave up 4 bases; unmatched junction bases: 3. Germline V gene sequence: CDR1 LGHDT, CDR2 YNNKEL (reference sequence). The assay was immunoSEQ multiplex PCR, and TCRdb's table has in-frame clones only and misses some. The table records about 400,000 clones, around nine tenths of them present only once. The entry originates in a study of blood T cell repertoires in COVID-19. The sequenced material came from PBMCs or T cells enriched from blood (not recorded which). The source of this sequence is a woman younger than 45 who had recovered from COVID-19. V is TRBV3-1 (or the pseudogene TRBV3-2) and J is TRBJ1-2; 9 positions match TRBD1. The CDR3 is CASSQPGQGYGYTF. In DNA form, the CDR3 reads TGTGCCAGCAGCCAGCCGGGACAGGGCTATGGCTACACCTTC.